One and the same sample provided the 19 T cell receptor beta chains below, sequenced in a study of T-cell reconstitution after alpha-beta-depleted transplantation in children. Unique molecular identifiers were used in preparing the TCRbeta library. TCRdb used MiXCR to reprocess the PCR reads, holding one entry per CDR3 protein. The table has about 400,000 distinct CDR3 sequences, about 20% seen once; the top ten hold less than 4.5%. Sequencing was performed on PBMCs from the stem cell graft donor, taken from the stem cell graft. These receptors all stem from a human donor who donated a stem cell graft to a child with acute myeloid leukemia.

The genes are TRBV20-1 and TRBJ1-2; 7 bases align to TRBD1. CDR1 and CDR2 (germline): DFQATT, SNEGSKA (reference sequence). The CDR3 extends over 13 amino acids. With V trimmed by 5 bases and J by 6 bases, 9 bases remained unmatched. The CDR3 sequence is CSAPAGTAHGYTF. The CDR3 DNA sequence: TGCAGTGCTCCTGCCGGGACAGCACATGGCTACACCTTC.

V is TRBV29-1 and J is TRBJ2-3; 8 bases line up with TRBD2. V shed 4 bases and J 1 base; nucleotides not matched to a gene: 4. The CDR3 covers 14 residues. In germline, CDR1 is SQVTM, CDR2 ANQGSEA. In DNA, the CDR3 is TGCAGCGTTGTGACTAGCGAGGGCACAGATACGCAGTATTTT. Amino acid sequence: CSVVTSEGTDTQYF.

The chain uses TRBV7-9 and TRBJ1-4; maybe TRBD1 (5 bases). CDR3 length: 15 residues. V lost 5 bases to trimming and J lost 8 bases, with 18 bases between them. Germline V lookup: CDR1 SEHNR, CDR2 FQNEAQ (reference sequence). Written as DNA, the CDR3 is TGTGCCAGCAGCCGAGGGGACGCTGCTCGGGAAAAACTGTTTTTT. It yields the protein CASSRGDAAREKLFF.

The table lists this clonotype with a few counts. The gene calls are TRBV20-1 and TRBJ2-7; D gene ambiguous. There are 12 residues in the CDR3. The V end was cut by 1 base, the J end by 7 bases, with 11 bases between. Germline V CDR1 and CDR2: DFQATT, SNEGSKA (reference sequence). The CDR3 bases are TGCAGTGCTAGAGGAGGAGTTGGAGAGCAGTACTTC. It is translated as CSARGGVGEQYF.

Only a few counts were recorded for this clonotype. The V call is TRBV12-3 or TRBV12-4, the J call TRBJ2-2; TRBD2 aligns across 8 bases. Losses at the gene ends were 5 bases for V and 8 bases for J; bases not matched to a gene: 10. This CDR3 contains 15 residues. The CDR3 bases are TGTGCCAGCAGTCGCACCCCCGGGAGGGAGGGGGAGCTGTTTTTT. Translating gives CASSRTPGREGELFF.

This clonotype was seen more than once but under ten times. The chain recombines TRBV28 with TRBJ2-7, with 7 bases matching TRBD1. The V segment lost 6 bases and the J segment 2 bases; nucleotides outside the gene matches: 7. CDR1 MDHEN and CDR2 SYDVKM come from the germline V gene. CDR3 length: 14 residues. CDR3 nucleotides: TGTGCCAGCAGGGCGACAGGGCCCGCCTACGAGCAGTACTTC. Its translation: CASRATGPAYEQYF.

This clonotype was seen ten or more times. This chain connects TRBV20-1 to TRBJ2-7; 9 nucleotides line up with TRBD2. Unmatched junction bases numbered 10, after V lost 1 base and J lost 3 bases. The CDR3 length is 16 residues. CDR1 is DFQATT and CDR2 is SNEGSKA in the germline V gene (reference sequence). CDR3 DNA sequence: TGCAGTGCTAGAGGCAAAGGGACTAGCCATCTCTACGAGCAGTACTTC. It specifies CSARGKGTSHLYEQYF.

This chain links TRBV5-4 with TRBJ2-7, with 8 bases aligning to TRBD2. Germline V gene sequence: CDR1 SGHNT, CDR2 YYREEE (reference sequence). The CDR3 sequence is 15 residues long. Germline trimming cut 4 bases from V and 6 bases from J; bases unmatched to any gene: 12. The CDR3 DNA reads as TGTGCCAGCAGCCTGGCGGGACTAGTGCTGAGCGAGCAGTACTTC. It codes for CASSLAGLVLSEQYF.

Only one count was recorded for this clonotype. This chain links TRBV11-2 with TRBJ2-3; no reliable D call. The CDR3 spans 15 residues. V was pared by 4 bases and J by 4 bases, with 15 bases between. Germline CDR1 SGHAT, CDR2 FQNNGV. This chain's CDR3 is CASSSRSKVADTQYF. CDR3 nucleotides: TGTGCCAGCAGCTCGCGTTCGAAGGTAGCAGATACGCAGTATTTT.

The rearrangement links TRBV5-1 to TRBJ2-7, with unresolved D. The CDR3 consists of 12 residues. Trimming stripped 2 bases from V and 5 bases from J, with 8 bases between. From germline, CDR1 is SGHRS and CDR2 YFSETQ. The CDR3: CASSLKENEQYF. DNA of the CDR3: TGCGCCAGCAGCTTAAAGGAGAACGAGCAGTACTTC. Together with reference TRBV5-1 and TRBJ2-7, the CDR3 gives the full variable domain: KAGVTQTPRYLIKTRGQQVTLSCSPISGHRSVSWYQQTPGQGLQFLFEYFSETQRNKGNFPGRFSGRQFSNSRSEMNVSTLELGDSALYLCASSLKENEQYFGPGTRLTVT.

This clonotype was counted only a few times. The chain employs TRBV4-3 and TRBJ2-7, with D perhaps TRBD1 (5 bases). Germline CDR1 LGHNA, CDR2 YSLEER. V lost 0 bases and J lost 5, with 14 bases in between. The CDR3 extends over 15 amino acids. CDR3 in amino acids: CASSQDPTGFNEQYF. CDR3 bases: TGCGCCAGCAGCCAAGACCCCACAGGTTTTAACGAGCAGTACTTC.

The J gene is TRBJ1-1, the V gene TRBV20-1; 7 bases line up with TRBD1. The CDR3 contains 15 residues. With 0 bases clipped from V and 11 bases from J, the junction kept 15 bases outside the gene matches. Germline values: CDR1 DFQATT, CDR2 SNEGSKA (reference sequence). The CDR3 region is CSARDQGGPYWWAFF. CDR3 DNA sequence: TGCAGTGCTAGAGATCAGGGGGGACCCTACTGGTGGGCTTTCTTT.

There are a few counts of this clonotype. A junction end diverges from the germline sequence, so it may reflect a read error. The chain joins TRBV7-9 to TRBJ1-5; D gene ambiguous. Germline V gives CDR1 SEHNR, CDR2 FQNEAQ (reference sequence). The CDR3 consists of 13 residues. CDR3 in amino acids: CSSTWKDNQPQHF. In DNA form, the CDR3 reads TGTTCCAGCACCTGGAAGGACAATCAGCCCCAGCATTTT. The full variable domain, completed using reference TRBV7-9 and TRBJ1-5, is DTGVSQNPRHKITKRGQNVTFRCDPISEHNRLYWYRQTLGQGPEFLTYFQNEAQLEKSRLLSDRFSAERPKGSFSTLEIQRTEQGDSAMYLCSSTWKDNQPQHFGDGTRLSIL.

The sample holds a few counts of this clonotype. The CDR3 reads CASSPRSGRPLLPSYNEQFF. CDR3 nucleotides: TGTGCCAGCAGCCCCCGATCCGGGAGACCCCTCCTCCCTTCCTACAATGAGCAGTTCTTC. V and J are TRBV11-2 and TRBJ2-1, with TRBD2 as a possible D gene (6 bases). With 5 bases removed from V and 1 base from J, the gap between germline ends came to 27 bases. Germline assignment: CDR1 SGHAT and CDR2 FQNNGV. The CDR3 extends over 20 amino acids.

This clonotype was seen only a few times. The V call is TRBV5-6, the J call TRBJ2-7; the D gene is possibly TRBD2 (6 bases). V was cut by 4 bases and J by 3 bases, with 14 bases left in between. CDR1 SGHDT and CDR2 YYEEEE come from the germline V gene. CDR3 length: 14 residues. The chain's CDR3 is CASSPSGLIYEQYF. The CDR3 DNA reads TGTGCCAGCAGCCCCTCGGGACTTATCTACGAGCAGTACTTC.

The CDR3, as DNA: TGTGCCACCACGCCACGGGGGAGGACCGGGGAGCTGTTTTTT. It is translated as CATTPRGRTGELFF. The gene calls are TRBV24-1 and TRBJ2-2; possibly TRBD2 for D (6 bases). The germline V gene has CDR1 KGHDR and CDR2 SFDVKD. Trimming took 8 bases from V and 5 from J, leaving 14 bases between them. CDR3 length: 14 residues.

The V and J genes are TRBV28 and TRBJ2-7, with a possible D match to TRBD1 (6 bases). The CDR3 loop spans 16 amino acids. V was trimmed by 4 bases and J by 1 base, leaving 17 bases between them. Per germline, CDR1 MDHEN and CDR2 SYDVKM. CDR3 amino acids: CASSYYPGHPSYEQYF. CDR3 DNA sequence: TGTGCCAGCAGTTACTACCCGGGACATCCTTCCTACGAGCAGTACTTC.

This clonotype was detected only a few times. The chain links TRBV20-1 to TRBJ1-2; the D is unclear. The V and J ends lost 0 bases and 13 bases respectively, with 12 bases between them. The germline CDR1 and CDR2 sequences are DFQATT and SNEGSKA (reference sequence). The CDR3 has 11 amino acids. The CDR3 DNA is TGCAGTGCTAGAGATCGGAACAGATGCACCTTC. It translates to CSARDRNRCTF.

The sample holds many counts of this clonotype. CDR3 bases: TGCAGTGCTGCAGGGACCGGCGGAAACATTCAGTACTTC. Encoded protein: CSAAGTGGNIQYF. The chain recombines TRBV20-1 with TRBJ2-4; D tentatively reads TRBD1 or TRBD2 (5 bases each). V dropped 5 bases and J dropped 6 bases, with 14 bases sitting between them. Per germline, CDR1 DFQATT and CDR2 SNEGSKA (reference sequence). The CDR3 has 13 residues.